A selection of T cell receptor beta chains follows, all from one sample in a study of blood T cell repertoires in COVID-19. Repertoires were generated with immunoSEQ multiplex PCR, while TCRdb's copy carries only in-frame clones and drops some. The table shows approximately 130,000 clones, with 85% to 90% occurring only once. Sequencing input: peripheral blood. These TCRs come from a man aged 70-80 years with active or convalescent COVID-19. Both conserved end residues are part of each CDR3. The D gene is left open where the match is weak.

V gene	D gene	J gene	CDR3 DNA	CDR3 protein
TRBV27	-	TRBJ2-7	TGTGCCAGCAGTCCTCTGGCGGTTTCCTACGAGCAGTACTTC	CASSPLAVSYEQYF
TRBV6-5	-	TRBJ1-3	TGTGCCAGCAAATCGGAGGTCTCTGGAAACACCATATATTTT	CASKSEVSGNTIYF
TRBV9	-	TRBJ1-4	TGTGCCAGCAGCGTAACCCAGGGGCGCGAAAAACTGTTTTTT	CASSVTQGREKLFF
TRBV28	-	TRBJ2-1	TGTGCCAGCAGTTTTTACGAGGGAAACAATGAGCAGTTCTTC	CASSFYEGNNEQFF
TRBV28	TRBD1	TRBJ1-2	TGTGCCAGCAGTCCAAGGACAGGGTATTATGGCTACACCTTC	CASSPRTGYYGYTF
TRBV20-1	-	TRBJ2-3	TGCAGTGCTAGTAAGGCAGCGGGTCGCACAGATACGCAGTATTTT	CSASKAAGRTDTQYF
TRBV6-6	-	TRBJ2-6	TGTGCCAGCAGCGCAGGGATGGTTGGGGCCAACGTCCTGACTTTC	CASSAGMVGANVLTF
TRBV27	-	TRBJ1-4	TGTGCCAGCAGGAGGGCAGGCGAAAAACTGTTTTTT	CASRRAGEKLFF
TRBV13	TRBD2	TRBJ2-7	TGTGCCAGCAGCCCGGCGGGAGTCCTCTACGAGCAGTACTTC	CASSPAGVLYEQYF
TRBV19	-	TRBJ2-1	TGTGCCAGTAGTAATGAGTTTTATGAGCAGTTCTTC	CASSNEFYEQFF
TRBV20-1	TRBD1	TRBJ1-3	TGCAGTGCTAGTTCTAGACAGGGGCAAAGCTCTGGAAACACCATATATTTT	CSASSRQGQSSGNTIYF
TRBV5-3	-	TRBJ1-2	TGTGCCAGAAGCTTGGGACAGAAACTTGACTATGGCTACACCTTC	CARSLGQKLDYGYTF
TRBV28	TRBD2	TRBJ2-7	TGTGCCAGCAGTTTAGCAGGGACTAGCGGGAAGGGCTACGAGCAGTACTTC	CASSLAGTSGKGYEQYF
TRBV30	TRBD1	TRBJ2-1	TGTGCCTGGCGCGGGACAGGGGGCCGTGAGCAGTTCTTC	CAWRGTGGREQFF
TRBV2	-	TRBJ2-5	TGTGCCAGCAGTTACCGACTGGGTGAGACCCAGTACTTC	CASSYRLGETQYF